One sample yielded the 32 T cell receptor beta chains listed below, sequenced in a study of T cells in Graves' hyperthyroidism and ophthalmopathy. Amplified regions were TCR beta CDR3 sequences from RNA transcripts. Using the HTBI primer set, a first-round RT-PCR was run on the TCR CDR3. From the multiplex PCR reads, TCRdb called clonotypes with MiXCR, one entry per CDR3 protein. The sample has about 560,000 distinct CDR3 sequences; around a sixth are singletons. Material for sequencing was blood. The origin of the receptors is a woman between 25 and 40 years old with Graves' hyperthyroidism.

This clonotype has ten or more counts. The V call is TRBV11-2, the J call TRBJ2-3, with 11 bases identical to TRBD2. This CDR3 is 15 amino acids long. With 5 bases clipped from V and 4 bases from J, the junction kept 5 bases outside the gene matches. Germline V lookup: CDR1 SGHAT, CDR2 FQNNGV. The CDR3 region has the DNA TGTGCCAGCAGCACTAGCGGGAGAATATCAGATACGCAGTATTTT. This codes for CASSTSGRISDTQYF.

This clonotype was seen at least ten times. The chain recombines TRBV7-9 with TRBJ2-7; TRBD2 aligns across 8 bases. With 5 bases clipped from V and 3 bases from J, the junction kept 12 bases outside the gene matches. CDR1 and CDR2 from the germline V gene are SEHNR and FQNEAQ (reference sequence). The CDR3 extends over 16 amino acids. CDR3 nucleotides: TGTGCCAGCAGCCAGTCCTTCGGCGCGGGAGGCTACGAGCAGTACTTC. Residues: CASSQSFGAGGYEQYF.

The table lists this clonotype with many counts. This rearrangement joins TRBV5-1 to TRBJ2-7; no definite D call. Between the trimmed V and J ends, which lost 0 bases and 3 bases, there was a span of 10 bases. The CDR3 totals 14 residues. The germline V gene encodes CDR1 SGHRS and CDR2 YFSETQ. This CDR3 is CASSLEGIDYEQYF. Here the CDR3 DNA reads TGCGCCAGCAGCTTGGAAGGAATCGACTACGAGCAGTACTTC.

This clonotype appeared many times. The chain carries TRBV27 and TRBJ2-1; D is uncertain. CDR3 size: 12 residues. The V end lost 3 bases, the J end lost 6 bases, and 6 bases lay between the germline ends. From germline, CDR1 is MNHEY and CDR2 SMNVEV (reference sequence). CDR3 loop: CASSFWTNEQFF. CDR3 bases: TGTGCCAGCAGTTTTTGGACCAATGAGCAGTTCTTC.

The genes are TRBV29-1 and TRBJ2-2; 9 bases are shared with TRBD2. Looked up from germline, CDR1 is SQVTM and CDR2 is ANQGSEA. This CDR3 contains 16 residues. The trim removed 6 bases at V and 4 bases at J, leaving 12 bases unmatched. The CDR3 sequence: CSVQTLAGDRTGELFF. The DNA of the CDR3 is TGCAGCGTCCAAACTTTAGCGGGAGACCGCACCGGGGAGCTGTTTTTT.

The gene calls are TRBV24-1 and TRBJ2-1; TRBD1 agrees at 9 bases. The germline V gene encodes CDR1 KGHDR and CDR2 SFDVKD. This CDR3 spans 16 amino acids. V was pared by 6 bases and J by 3 bases, with 8 bases of the junction left unmatched. The CDR3 loop reads CATSPAGTGNYNEQFF. The CDR3 DNA is TGTGCCACCAGTCCTGCCGGGACAGGGAACTACAATGAGCAGTTCTTC.

The table lists this clonotype with many counts. This chain links TRBV12-3 or TRBV12-4 with TRBJ2-1; 8 positions agree with TRBD2. J gave up 2 bases and V 0 bases, and 3 bases lay outside the gene matches. This CDR3 region has 16 residues. The chain's CDR3 is CASSLAGTRAYNEQFF. DNA for the CDR3: TGTGCCAGCAGTTTAGCCGGGACTAGGGCCTACAATGAGCAGTTCTTC.

The chain uses TRBV20-1 and TRBJ2-5, with 15 bases that match TRBD2. Germline V CDR1 and CDR2: DFQATT, SNEGSKA (reference sequence). The CDR3 runs 17 residues. J was trimmed by 4 bases and V by 6 bases; bases with no gene match: 12. The CDR3 sequence is CSAVARTSGRAPETQYF. CDR3 DNA: TGCAGTGCCGTCGCTCGGACTAGCGGGAGGGCCCCAGAGACCCAGTACTTC.

This clonotype was picked up many times. V is TRBV28 and J is TRBJ2-3; 9 bases align to TRBD2. CDR3 length: 20 amino acids. Per germline, CDR1 MDHEN and CDR2 SYDVKM. The V gene end was trimmed by 1 base and the J gene end by 0 bases; junction bases not matched to a gene: 14. CDR3 protein: CASSLLASGKRRDSTDTQYF. DNA of the CDR3: TGTGCCAGCAGTTTATTGGCTAGCGGGAAAAGGCGCGATAGCACAGATACGCAGTATTTT.

The genes are TRBV6-2 or TRBV6-3 and TRBJ1-4, with TRBD1 matching 10 bases. The CDR3 contains 15 residues. After removal of 6 bases from V and 8 bases from J, the junction contained 9 bases not matched to a gene. Germline values: CDR1 MNHEY, CDR2 SVGEGT. The CDR3 DNA follows: TGTGCCAGCAGCTTACTGGGACAGGGGACGGAAAAACTGTTTTTT. Its translation is CASSLLGQGTEKLFF.

This clonotype was seen many times. The chain recombines TRBV7-2 with TRBJ2-1, with 13 bases identical to TRBD2. This CDR3 contains 17 residues. Germline V gene data show CDR1 as SGHTA and CDR2 as FQGNSA. Unmatched junction bases numbered 11, after V lost 3 bases and J lost 9 bases. The CDR3 DNA is TGTGCCAGCAGCTTTACCGGGACTAGCGGGATATCCGGTGAGCAGTTCTTC. Its translation is CASSFTGTSGISGEQFF.

There are a few counts of this clonotype. The gene calls are TRBV4-2 and TRBJ2-2; D gene ambiguous. CDR1 and CDR2 from the germline V gene are LGHNA and YNFKEQ. V dropped 4 bases and J dropped 3 bases, with 12 bases sitting between them. There are 15 residues in the CDR3. CDR3 in DNA: TGTGCCAGCAGCCCGGAGACCGTAGACACCGGGGAGCTGTTTTTT. This translates into CASSPETVDTGELFF.

This clonotype occurred a few times. This chain joins TRBV15 and TRBJ2-3; D gene unclear. Per the germline V gene, CDR1 is LNHNV and CDR2 is YYDKDF (reference sequence). The CDR3 loop spans 12 amino acids. The V and J ends lost 5 bases and 2 bases respectively, with 5 bases between them. CDR3 DNA sequence: TGTGCCACCAGCGTCGACACAGATACGCAGTATTTT. Residues: CATSVDTDTQYF.

Ten or more counts support this clonotype. This chain uses TRBV27 with TRBJ2-1, with a weak D call TRBD1 (6 bases). The V and J ends lost 6 bases and 1 base respectively, with 13 bases between them. The CDR3 is 15 amino acids. Germline V lookup: CDR1 MNHEY, CDR2 SMNVEV (reference sequence). This CDR3 is CASSRDKGSYNEQFF. CDR3 DNA: TGTGCCAGCAGCAGGGACAAAGGTTCCTACAATGAGCAGTTCTTC.

This chain joins TRBV20-1 and TRBJ1-1, with TRBD1 as a possible D gene (6 bases). V was clipped by 6 bases and J by 3 bases, with 17 bases between them. The CDR3 is 14 amino acids. Germline CDR1 and CDR2: DFQATT and SNEGSKA (reference sequence). CDR3 DNA sequence: TGCAGTGCCCCCGAGGGGGGCCTTTACACTGAAGCTTTCTTT. Its protein product is CSAPEGGLYTEAFF.

The rearrangement links TRBV12-3 or TRBV12-4 to TRBJ1-1, with 7 nucleotides matching TRBD1. This CDR3 has 13 amino acids. With 8 bases clipped from V and 1 base from J, the junction kept 4 bases outside the gene matches. DNA of the CDR3: TGTGCCAGCTGGGGACAGTCGAACACTGAAGCTTTCTTT. It is translated as CASWGQSNTEAFF.

This clonotype was counted ten times or more. V and J are TRBV11-2 and TRBJ1-1; a possible D gene is TRBD1 (6 bases). The CDR3 loop spans 14 amino acids. Germline V gives CDR1 SGHAT, CDR2 FQNNGV. Deletions cut 5 bases from V and 2 bases from J, with 12 bases between. The CDR3 nucleotides are TGTGCCAGCAGCGACAGGTGGGAAAACACTGAAGCTTTCTTT. It yields the protein CASSDRWENTEAFF.

This clonotype was counted at least ten times. The chain joins TRBV7-9 to TRBJ2-3; the D gene is possibly TRBD2 (5 bases). Per germline, CDR1 SEHNR and CDR2 FQNEAQ (reference sequence). This CDR3 region has 15 residues. V was pared by 7 bases and J by 4 bases, with 18 bases between. DNA for the CDR3: TGTGCCAGCAAGAGAAGCGGAGGAGAAGCAGATACGCAGTATTTT. The encoded protein is CASKRSGGEADTQYF.

This clonotype was counted at least ten times. This sequence joins TRBV6-1 and TRBJ2-6; no definite D call. Germline-derived CDR1 and CDR2 are MNHNS and SASEGT. The CDR3 has 15 residues. Trimming stripped 2 bases from V and 4 bases from J, with 9 bases between. This chain's CDR3 is CASSERSSGANVLTF. CDR3 DNA: TGTGCCAGCAGTGAACGTAGTTCGGGGGCCAACGTCCTGACTTTC.

In its sample, this clonotype was seen many times. The CDR3 loop is CSANGQGNTEAFF. The CDR3 DNA reads TGCAGTGCTAATGGACAGGGGAACACTGAAGCTTTCTTT. V and J are TRBV20-1 and TRBJ1-1, with 8 bases lining up with TRBD1. The germline V gene has CDR1 DFQATT and CDR2 SNEGSKA (reference sequence). J was trimmed by 1 base and V by 4 bases; bases with no gene match: 2. The CDR3 runs to 13 residues.

This chain connects TRBV5-1 to TRBJ2-2; 8 nucleotides align to TRBD1. This CDR3 is built from 17 residues. Germline loops: CDR1 SGHRS, CDR2 YFSETQ. The V segment lost 2 bases and the J segment 5 bases; nucleotides outside the gene matches: 11. The CDR3 DNA reads as TGCGCCAGCAGCTTATATGGACAGGGTTTCCGAACCGGGGAGCTGTTTTTT. Translated, it gives CASSLYGQGFRTGELFF.

This clonotype was seen only a few times. V is TRBV20-1 and J is TRBJ2-7, with 8 bases fitting TRBD2. V lost 4 bases and J lost 3; bases outside the gene matches: 2. The CDR3 totals 12 residues. CDR1 is DFQATT and CDR2 is SNEGSKA in the germline V gene (reference sequence). The CDR3 loop is CSAILADYEQYF. In DNA form, the CDR3 reads TGCAGTGCTATACTAGCGGACTACGAGCAGTACTTC.

The V call is TRBV12-3 or TRBV12-4, the J call TRBJ1-2, with 8 bases matching TRBD1. The trim removed 5 bases at V and 4 bases at J, leaving 3 bases unmatched. The CDR3 sequence is 13 residues long. Written as DNA, the CDR3 is TGTGCCAGCAGTAACACAGGGGGCTATGGCTACACCTTC. Residues: CASSNTGGYGYTF.

The table lists this clonotype with a few counts. This chain uses TRBV9 with TRBJ1-1, with a possible D match to TRBD1 (5 bases). Germline V gene sequence: CDR1 SGDLS, CDR2 YYNGEE. V was pared by 3 bases and J by 1 base, with 10 bases between. This CDR3 has 14 amino acids. CDR3 nucleotide sequence: TGTGCCAGCAGCGGGGGCCCAGGGAACACTGAAGCTTTCTTT. Its translation: CASSGGPGNTEAFF.

This clonotype has ten or more counts. The rearrangement joins TRBV7-3 to TRBJ2-3; D could derive from TRBD1 or TRBD2 (5 bases each). Germline values: CDR1 SGHTA, CDR2 FQGTGA. This CDR3 has 13 residues. V lost 5 bases, J lost 9 bases, and 15 bases lay in between. CDR3 nucleotides: TGTGCCAGCAGCCCCGCCCCGGGACGGACGCAGTATTTT. It yields the protein CASSPAPGRTQYF.

This clonotype was detected ten times or more. The chain is built from TRBV7-9 and TRBJ2-1; 8 bases map to TRBD2. This CDR3 region has 17 residues. V lost 6 bases, J lost 0 bases, and 10 bases stayed unmatched. Germline V gene sequence: CDR1 SEHNR, CDR2 FQNEAQ (reference sequence). CDR3 in amino acids: CASRGSQRGSSYNEQFF. The CDR3 DNA follows: TGTGCCAGCAGAGGGAGCCAGCGGGGGAGCTCCTACAATGAGCAGTTCTTC.

This clonotype occurred many times. The chain couples TRBV20-1 to TRBJ1-1; weak D call: TRBD1 (5 bases). Trimming removed 4 bases at V and 6 bases at J, with 12 bases between. Germline V gene lookup returns CDR1 DFQATT and CDR2 SNEGSKA (reference sequence). The CDR3 has 12 residues. This CDR3 is CSAKYTGPEAFF. The CDR3 nucleotides are TGCAGTGCTAAGTACACAGGTCCTGAAGCTTTCTTT.

This clonotype was detected ten times or more. This chain links TRBV15 with TRBJ2-1, with TRBD2 matching over 11 bases. The V gene end was trimmed by 0 bases and the J gene end by 4 bases; junction bases not matched to a gene: 2. This CDR3 spans 16 amino acids. Germline loops: CDR1 LNHNV, CDR2 YYDKDF (reference sequence). The CDR3 reads CATSRELAGAYNEQFF. CDR3 coding DNA: TGTGCCACCAGCAGAGAACTAGCGGGAGCGTACAATGAGCAGTTCTTC.

The chain joins TRBV6-2 or TRBV6-3 to TRBJ2-1; D is unresolved. V lost 0 bases to trimming and J lost 2 bases, with 11 bases between them. The CDR3 runs to 16 residues. Looked up from germline, CDR1 is MNHEY and CDR2 is SVGEGT. CDR3 in amino acids: CASSYSLLSPYNEQFF. The CDR3 DNA reads as TGTGCCAGCAGTTACTCGTTACTTTCCCCCTACAATGAGCAGTTCTTC.

The table lists this clonotype with a few counts. The V gene is TRBV10-3, the J gene TRBJ1-1, with 8 nucleotides matching TRBD1. Germline V gives CDR1 ENHRY, CDR2 SYGVKD. The CDR3 loop spans 13 amino acids. V was clipped by 6 bases and J by 4 bases; unmatched bases: 4. CDR3 nucleotides: TGTGCCATCAGGACACAGGGGGGCACTGAAGCTTTCTTT. Protein product: CAIRTQGGTEAFF.

Many counts were recorded for this clonotype. This chain connects TRBV7-2 to TRBJ1-2; TRBD1 aligns across 9 bases. Germline loops: CDR1 SGHTA, CDR2 FQGNSA. The CDR3 loop spans 15 amino acids. Trimming removed 5 bases from V and 4 bases from J; junction bases left unmatched: 8. Here the CDR3 reads CASSPSGTGSYGYTF. The CDR3 DNA reads TGTGCCAGCAGCCCAAGTGGGACAGGGAGCTATGGCTACACCTTC.

A single count supports this clonotype. A clone one base away is much larger, so this may be a read error. This chain connects TRBV7-2 to TRBJ2-2, with D perhaps assigned TRBD1 or TRBD2 (5 bases each). This CDR3 has 16 amino acids. Trimming removed 3 bases at V and 4 bases at J, with 15 bases between. The germline V gene encodes CDR1 SGHTA and CDR2 FQGNSA. The CDR3 nucleotides are TGTGCCAGCAGCTTTGGGGGTAGGGGCCGCACCGGGGAGCTGTTTTTT. Translated: CASSFGGRGRTGELFF. The variable domain in full, with the rest retrieved from reference TRBV7-2 and TRBJ2-2, is GAGVSQSPSNKVTEKGKDVELRCDPISGHTALYWYRQSLGQGLEFLIYFQGNSAPDKSGLPSDRFSAERTGGSVSTLTIQRTQQEDSAVYLCASSFGGRGRTGELFFGEGSRLTVL.